Each of the 29 T cell receptor beta chains below was sequenced from the same sample in a study of human T cells and chemical hapten exposure. A single record per CDR3 protein comes from TCRdb applying MiXCR to the RACE reads. The sample lists under 85,000 distinct CDR3 sequences, about a tenth seen once, with approximately 7% in the top ten. As to time point: patch test 2, 6 weeks after DPC sensitization. The treatment denotes: therapeutic diphenylcyclopropenone sensitization with weekly scalp DPC. This sample comprised whole blood, obtained in connection with sensitization to the hapten diphenylcyclopropenone (DPC). The receptors here all came from a woman in her fifties or sixties with alopecia areata. Some clones in this sample may be carry-over from other donors' samples.

In its sample, this clonotype was seen many times. As DNA, the CDR3 is TGCAGCGTGGGGACAGGGAATCAGCCCCAGCATTTT. Protein sequence: CSVGTGNQPQHF. The gene calls are TRBV29-1 and TRBJ1-5; 9 bases align to TRBD1. CDR1 and CDR2 (germline): SQVTM, ANQGSEA. CDR3 length: 12 amino acids. V gave up 6 bases and J gave up 4 bases; unmatched junction bases: 1.

This clonotype occurred many times. The V gene is TRBV10-3, the J gene TRBJ2-1; D is possibly TRBD1 or TRBD2 (5 bases each). Per germline, CDR1 ENHRY and CDR2 SYGVKD. This CDR3 has 11 amino acids. Trimming took 3 bases from V and 10 from J, leaving 7 bases between them. CDR3: CAISDEGEQFF. The CDR3 bases are TGTGCCATCAGTGATGAGGGGGAGCAGTTCTTC.

This clonotype has only a few counts. The rearrangement links TRBV6-2 or TRBV6-3 to TRBJ2-2, with D possibly matching TRBD2 (5 bases). Trimming took 7 bases from V and 7 from J, leaving 19 bases between them. CDR1 is MNHEY, CDR2 SVGEGT, per germline. The CDR3 length is 15 residues. The CDR3 sequence is CASKSLEVSGGELFF. The CDR3 DNA follows: TGTGCCAGCAAATCTCTGGAGGTCTCGGGCGGGGAGCTGTTTTTT.

This clonotype has just a few counts. The chain carries TRBV5-8 and TRBJ1-3; 7 bases line up with TRBD1. CDR1 SGHTS and CDR2 YDEGEE come from the germline V gene. Trimming at V came to 4 bases and at J to 2 bases, leaving 12 bases not matched to a gene. This CDR3 has 17 amino acids. The CDR3 spells CASSPRQGRNPGNTIYF. The CDR3 DNA is TGTGCCAGCAGCCCAAGACAGGGAAGAAATCCTGGAAACACCATATATTTT. The full variable domain, in which reference TRBV5-8 and TRBJ1-3 provide the parts outside the CDR3, is EAGVTQSPTHLIKTRGQQATLRCSPISGHTSVYWYQQALGLGLQFLLWYDEGEERNRGNFPPRFSGRQFPNYSSELNVNALELEDSALYLCASSPRQGRNPGNTIYFGEGSWLTVV.

CDR3 in amino acids: CARDTWREGRDTQYF. The CDR3 DNA follows: TGCGCCAGAGATACGTGGCGGGAGGGACGAGATACGCAGTATTTT. The chain combines TRBV5-1 with TRBJ2-3, with TRBD2 matching over 9 bases. Per germline, CDR1 SGHRS and CDR2 YFSETQ. The CDR3 extends over 15 amino acids. Trimming removed 8 bases from V and 5 bases from J; junction bases left unmatched: 12.

This clonotype has only a few counts. The V gene is TRBV27, the J gene TRBJ2-2; D perhaps matches TRBD1 (6 bases). CDR1 and CDR2 from the germline V gene are MNHEY and SMNVEV (reference sequence). The CDR3 loop spans 14 amino acids. V dropped 8 bases and J dropped 7 bases, with 17 bases sitting between them. CDR3 region: CASGDYRDGGELFF. The CDR3 DNA reads as TGTGCCAGCGGCGACTACAGGGATGGCGGGGAGCTGTTTTTT.

This rearrangement joins TRBV9 to TRBJ1-1; D gene ambiguous. CDR1 is SGDLS and CDR2 is YYNGEE in the germline V gene. V lost 0 bases, J lost 10 bases, and 13 bases lay in between. The CDR3 runs to 13 residues. For the CDR3, the DNA is TGTGCCAGCAGCGTAGAGGGAAAGGCGGGAGCTTTCTTT. It yields the protein CASSVEGKAGAFF.

In its sample, this clonotype was seen many times. J is TRBJ2-3 and V is TRBV19; a weak D match, TRBD1 (6 bases). The CDR3 consists of 13 residues. CDR1 LNHDA and CDR2 SQIVND come from the germline V gene (reference sequence). Trimming removed 6 bases at V and 5 bases at J, with 12 bases between. The CDR3 spells CASRNTGLDTQYF. In DNA, the CDR3 is TGTGCCAGTAGAAATACAGGGTTAGATACGCAGTATTTT.

This clonotype was picked up many times. This chain joins TRBV29-1 and TRBJ2-7; 10 bases agree with TRBD1. The CDR3 is 13 residues long. With 8 bases clipped from V and 4 bases from J, the junction kept 8 bases outside the gene matches. Germline V gene lookup returns CDR1 SQVTM and CDR2 ANQGSEA. The CDR3 DNA is TGCAGCATCCTGGGGGACAGGGGTTACGAGCAGTACTTC. Translated: CSILGDRGYEQYF.

This clonotype was picked up a small number of times. The chain employs TRBV30 and TRBJ1-2; 10 bases agree with TRBD1. In germline, CDR1 is GTSNPN, CDR2 SVGIG (reference sequence). The ends lost 5 bases at V and 8 bases at J; junction bases unmatched: 11. CDR3 length: 14 amino acids. The CDR3 DNA reads TGTGCCTGGGCTCCCTTTGGGACAGGGGTCGGCTACACCTTC. This gives the protein CAWAPFGTGVGYTF.

This clonotype was seen at least ten times. The genes are TRBV11-1 and TRBJ1-1; 10 bases fit TRBD1. The CDR3 consists of 16 residues. The V gene end was trimmed by 4 bases and the J gene end by 3 bases; junction bases not matched to a gene: 8. In germline, CDR1 is SGHAT, CDR2 FQDESV (reference sequence). The CDR3 reads CASSSRDRGWDTEAFF. Written as DNA, the CDR3 is TGTGCCAGCAGCTCCCGGGACAGGGGATGGGACACTGAAGCTTTCTTT.

This clonotype was recorded a few times. The chain uses TRBV11-3 and TRBJ2-2, with TRBD2 matching over 9 bases. The CDR3 consists of 16 residues. V trimming: 6 bases; J trimming: 4 bases; junction bases outside the gene matches: 9. Germline V gene sequence: CDR1 SGHNT, CDR2 YENEEA. The DNA of the CDR3 is TGTGCCAGCAGTCGTAGCGGGAGTAGGGTCACCGGGGAGCTGTTTTTT. Residues: CASSRSGSRVTGELFF. Full variable domain (rest looked up from reference TRBV11-3 and TRBJ2-2): EAGVVQSPRYKIIEKKQPVAFWCNPISGHNTLYWYLQNLGQGPELLIRYENEEAVDDSQLPKDRFSAERLKGVDSTLKIQPAELGDSAVYLCASSRSGSRVTGELFFGEGSRLTVL.

The table lists this clonotype with a few counts. The chain combines TRBV5-1 with TRBJ2-3, with a tentative D call TRBD1 (6 bases). This CDR3 spans 14 amino acids. Germline V gives CDR1 SGHRS, CDR2 YFSETQ. The V end was cut by 6 bases, the J end by 2 bases, with 13 bases between. CDR3 region: CASTLGQNTDTQYF. The CDR3 DNA is TGCGCCAGCACCCTCGGACAGAACACAGATACGCAGTATTTT.

This clonotype was seen more than once but under ten times. The J gene is TRBJ1-1, the V gene TRBV6-2 or TRBV6-3; maybe TRBD1 (5 bases). CDR1 MNHEY and CDR2 SVGEGT come from the germline V gene. V lost 5 bases to trimming and J lost 4 bases, with 17 bases between them. CDR3 size: 15 residues. This CDR3 is CASSPGGRLGTEAFF. CDR3 nucleotide sequence: TGTGCCAGCAGTCCTGGGGGTAGGTTGGGCACTGAAGCTTTCTTT.

Only a few counts were recorded for this clonotype. V gene TRBV20-1 combines with J gene TRBJ1-2, with D maybe TRBD1 (5 bases). The CDR3 contains 15 residues. Trimming shortened V by 0 bases and J by 3 bases, and 14 bases separated the two germline ends. The germline CDR1 and CDR2 sequences are DFQATT and SNEGSKA (reference sequence). The CDR3 region has the DNA TGCAGTGCTAGAGAGGCGGGGGATTCTGACTATGGCTACACCTTC. Its protein is CSAREAGDSDYGYTF.

This clonotype counts as medium-sized (0.01 to 0.1%). The CDR3 protein is CASSWDKSYEQYF. The CDR3 DNA is TGCGCCAGCAGCTGGGACAAGTCCTACGAGCAGTACTTC. The rearrangement uses TRBV5-1 and TRBJ2-7; maybe TRBD1 (6 bases). Trimming cost V 3 bases and J 1 base, with 8 bases left between them. The CDR3 has 13 amino acids. Germline V gives CDR1 SGHRS, CDR2 YFSETQ.

The V call is TRBV20-1, the J call TRBJ2-1; 7 nucleotides agree with TRBD2. Germline V lookup: CDR1 DFQATT, CDR2 SNEGSKA (reference sequence). The CDR3 is 15 residues long. The V and J ends lost 1 base and 9 bases, in that order; junction bases with no gene match: 12. CDR3 bases: TGCAGTGCTAGAGGGACGCGGGAGACGCTGAGTGAGCAGTTCTTC. This encodes CSARGTRETLSEQFF.

The CDR3 loop reads CSANPSGQTVYGYTF. DNA of the CDR3: TGCAGTGCAAATCCCTCGGGACAGACTGTCTATGGCTACACCTTC. This sequence joins TRBV20-1 and TRBJ1-2; 7 nucleotides line up with TRBD1. Germline CDR1 is DFQATT and CDR2 is SNEGSKA (reference sequence). The ends lost 6 bases at V and 4 bases at J; junction bases unmatched: 14. The CDR3 extends over 15 amino acids.

This clonotype was observed at least ten times. The chain recombines TRBV20-1 with TRBJ1-5, with 7 bases fitting TRBD1. Germline V lookup: CDR1 DFQATT, CDR2 SNEGSKA (reference sequence). The CDR3 loop spans 16 amino acids. The junction had 13 bases not matched to a gene; V was cut back by 5 bases and J by 3 bases. The CDR3 here is CSAAPPTGSFNQPQHF. CDR3 DNA: TGCAGTGCTGCCCCCCCGACAGGGTCATTCAATCAGCCCCAGCATTTT.

The chain links TRBV18 to TRBJ1-5, with unresolved D. Trimming removed 0 bases from V and 8 bases from J, with 8 bases in between. The germline V gene has CDR1 KGHSH and CDR2 LQKENI. The CDR3 runs 13 residues. The CDR3 protein is CASSPPNLEPQHF. For the CDR3, the DNA is TGTGCCAGCTCACCACCCAACCTTGAGCCCCAGCATTTT.

V is TRBV10-3 and J is TRBJ2-7; D not resolved. Per germline, CDR1 ENHRY and CDR2 SYGVKD. This CDR3 spans 12 amino acids. Trimming stripped 1 base from V and 2 bases from J, with 3 bases between. The CDR3 nucleotides read TGTGCCATCAGTGAGTTCGCCTACGAGCAGTACTTC. Protein sequence: CAISEFAYEQYF.

This clonotype was recorded at least ten times. The V and J genes are TRBV20-1 and TRBJ2-6, with D hard to call. The CDR3 consists of 12 residues. Germline V gene sequence: CDR1 DFQATT, CDR2 SNEGSKA (reference sequence). V shed 4 bases and J shed 1 base, with 2 bases lying between them. The CDR3: CSAKSGANVLTF. The CDR3 nucleotides are TGCAGTGCTAAATCTGGGGCCAACGTCCTGACTTTC.

This clonotype was detected ten times or more. The chain is built from TRBV10-2 and TRBJ1-5, with 8 bases aligning to TRBD1. CDR1 and CDR2 (germline): WSHSY, SAAADI. V shed 10 bases and J 6 bases; nucleotides not matched to a gene: 11. The CDR3 totals 14 residues. The CDR3 here is CANNYRGSLQPQHF. The CDR3 bases are TGCGCCAACAATTACAGGGGGAGCCTTCAGCCCCAGCATTTT.

This clonotype has a count of ten or more. This chain connects TRBV3-1 to TRBJ2-5, with TRBD2 matching 7 bases. This CDR3 spans 16 amino acids. V was pared by 1 base and J by 1 base, with 6 bases of the junction left unmatched. Germline-derived CDR1 and CDR2 are LGHDT and YNNKEL (reference sequence). The CDR3 region is CASSQGASGPQETQYF. The CDR3 coding sequence is TGTGCCAGCAGCCAAGGAGCTAGCGGACCCCAAGAGACCCAGTACTTC.

This clonotype was recorded many times. The J gene is TRBJ2-7, the V gene TRBV4-2; D gene unclear. The V gene's germline CDR1 is LGHNA and CDR2 YNFKEQ. This CDR3 spans 13 amino acids. V was cut by 8 bases and J by 3 bases, with 14 bases left in between. Here the CDR3 reads CASGPPTFYEQYF. In nucleotides, the CDR3 is TGTGCCAGCGGCCCCCCGACGTTCTACGAGCAGTACTTC.

This clonotype was counted only a few times. The genes are TRBV11-2 and TRBJ1-1, with no clear D. Germline V lookup: CDR1 SGHAT, CDR2 FQNNGV. The CDR3 loop spans 13 amino acids. Trimming cost V 5 bases and J 1 base, with 8 bases left between them. The CDR3 DNA reads TGTGCCAGCAGCGTCGCTGAGAACACTGAAGCTTTCTTT. Translated: CASSVAENTEAFF.

The V and J genes are TRBV5-5 and TRBJ2-7, with 8 nucleotides matching TRBD1. Germline loops: CDR1 SGHKS, CDR2 YYEKEE (reference sequence). The CDR3 has 14 amino acids. The V and J ends lost 4 bases and 2 bases, in that order; junction bases with no gene match: 5. CDR3 sequence (DNA): TGTGCCAGCAGCCACGGACAGGGACCCTACGAGCAGTACTTC. Its protein product is CASSHGQGPYEQYF.

The sample holds many counts of this clonotype. This sequence joins TRBV29-1 and TRBJ2-7, with 7 positions matching TRBD2. The germline CDR1 and CDR2 sequences are SQVTM and ANQGSEA. V trimming: 4 bases; J trimming: 3 bases; junction bases outside the gene matches: 3. This CDR3 has 12 residues. The chain's CDR3 is CSVVGGSYEQYF. The DNA of the CDR3 is TGCAGCGTTGTGGGGGGGAGCTACGAGCAGTACTTC.

This clonotype was observed many times. This chain links TRBV6-2 or TRBV6-3 with TRBJ1-4; D gene unclear. V was clipped by 5 bases and J by 5 bases, with 9 bases between them. In germline, CDR1 is MNHEY, CDR2 SVGEGT. The CDR3 consists of 13 residues. The CDR3, as DNA: TGTGCCAGCAGTGAACAGCTAAATGAAAAACTGTTTTTT. Translation: CASSEQLNEKLFF.